A single sample gave rise to the 17 T cell receptor beta chains below, sequenced in a study of blood T cell repertoires in COVID-19. The table came from immunoSEQ multiplex PCR; TCRdb's copy has only in-frame clones and leaves some out. The sample has around 120,000 clones; under 95% are singletons. The sample consisted of peripheral blood. The receptors stem from a man aged 60 to 75 with COVID-19, enrolled during active disease.

The V and J genes are TRBV3-1 (or the pseudogene TRBV3-2) and TRBJ1-4; 7 nucleotides line up with TRBD1. V trimming: 6 bases; J trimming: 8 bases; junction bases outside the gene matches: 3. Looked up from germline, CDR1 is LGHDT and CDR2 is YNNKEL (reference sequence). CDR3 length equals 12 residues. CDR3 protein: CASRGDSEKLFF. CDR3 in DNA: TGTGCCAGCAGAGGGGACAGCGAAAAACTGTTTTTT.

The chain couples TRBV29-1 to TRBJ2-6, with D perhaps TRBD1 (7 bases). Germline lookup yields CDR1 SQVTM and CDR2 ANQGSEA. This CDR3 region has 16 residues. The ends were cut back, 6 bases at V and 0 bases at J, with 15 bases in the middle. Here the CDR3 DNA reads TGCAGCGTACGCCCAGGGGGGCCCTCTGGGGCCAACGTCCTGACTTTC. It encodes CSVRPGGPSGANVLTF.

The chain carries TRBV27 and TRBJ1-5; TRBD1 aligns across 7 bases. This CDR3 has 15 residues. Germline V gene lookup returns CDR1 MNHEY and CDR2 SMNVEV (reference sequence). Trimming at V came to 4 bases and at J to 5 bases, leaving 8 bases not matched to a gene. CDR3 residues: CASSSSRTGDQPQHF. CDR3 coding DNA: TGTGCCAGCAGTTCATCGCGGACAGGAGATCAGCCCCAGCATTTT.

The chain recombines TRBV5-1 with TRBJ1-1, with 9 bases aligning to TRBD1. The CDR3 length is 14 residues. Germline CDR1 reads SGHRS; CDR2 reads YFSETQ. With V trimmed by 3 bases and J by 1 base, 1 base remained unmatched. In nucleotides, the CDR3 is TGCGCCAGCAGCTCGACAGGGGGGAACACTGAAGCTTTCTTT. Translation gives CASSSTGGNTEAFF. Full variable domain (remainder filled in from reference TRBV5-1 and TRBJ1-1): KAGVTQTPRYLIKTRGQQVTLSCSPISGHRSVSWYQQTPGQGLQFLFEYFSETQRNKGNFPGRFSGRQFSNSRSEMNVSTLELGDSALYLCASSSTGGNTEAFFGQGTRLTVV.

The rearrangement uses TRBV13 and TRBJ1-1; the D is unclear. This CDR3 spans 13 amino acids. The germline V gene has CDR1 PRHDT and CDR2 FYEKMQ (reference sequence). Trimming took 5 bases from V and 1 from J, leaving 8 bases between them. The chain's CDR3 is CASSRAKNTEAFF. The CDR3, as DNA: TGTGCCAGCAGCAGAGCCAAGAACACTGAAGCTTTCTTT. The full variable domain, rest sourced from reference TRBV13 and TRBJ1-1, is AAGVIQSPRHLIKEKRETATLKCYPIPRHDTVYWYQQGPGQDPQFLISFYEKMQSDKGSIPDRFSAQQFSDYHSELNMSSLELGDSALYFCASSRAKNTEAFFGQGTRLTVV.

J is TRBJ2-7 and V is TRBV19; D is uncertain. V was trimmed by 2 bases and J by 2 bases, leaving 10 bases between them. The CDR3 is made up of 14 amino acids. Germline-derived CDR1 and CDR2 are LNHDA and SQIVND (reference sequence). The CDR3: CASSISTVTYEQYF. As DNA, the CDR3 is TGTGCCAGTAGTATATCAACAGTAACCTACGAGCAGTACTTC.

The chain uses TRBV30 and TRBJ2-1, with 15 nucleotides matching TRBD2. Germline CDR1 is GTSNPN and CDR2 is SVGIG (reference sequence). This CDR3 comprises 18 residues. The junction had 15 bases not matched to a gene; V was cut back by 5 bases and J by 7 bases. CDR3 nucleotide sequence: TGTGCCTGGGGATCCTGGACTAGCGGGAGGGCCAGGGGGAATGAGCAGTTCTTC. This sequence encodes CAWGSWTSGRARGNEQFF. Drawing the rest from reference TRBV30 and TRBJ2-1, the complete variable domain is SQTIHQWPATLVQPVGSPLSLECTVEGTSNPNLYWYRQAAGRGLQLLFYSVGIGQISSEVPQNLSASRPQDRQFILSSKKLLLSDSGFYLCAWGSWTSGRARGNEQFFGPGTRLTVL.

The V call is TRBV28, the J call TRBJ2-1; D perhaps matches TRBD2 (6 bases). This CDR3 has 17 residues. CDR1 MDHEN and CDR2 SYDVKM come from the germline V gene. The ends were cut back, 3 bases at V and 0 bases at J, with 15 bases in the middle. In DNA form, the CDR3 reads TGTGCCAGCAGTTTGTGGGGCGGAGGGAGCTCCTACAATGAGCAGTTCTTC. Translating it yields CASSLWGGGSSYNEQFF.

The V gene is TRBV7-9, the J gene TRBJ2-7; 9 nucleotides match TRBD2. Per the germline V gene, CDR1 is SEHNR and CDR2 is FQNEAQ (reference sequence). J gave up 3 bases and V 4 bases, and 19 bases lay outside the gene matches. This CDR3 has 19 amino acids. The CDR3 sequence: CASSWAASGTNTLVYEQYF. The CDR3 DNA sequence: TGTGCCAGCAGCTGGGCGGCTAGCGGGACGAACACCCTTGTCTACGAGCAGTACTTC.

The chain uses TRBV7-2 and TRBJ2-7, with TRBD1 matching over 7 bases. Germline values: CDR1 SGHTA, CDR2 FQGNSA. The CDR3 is made up of 14 amino acids. Losses at the gene ends were 4 bases for V and 0 bases for J; bases not matched to a gene: 3. The CDR3 DNA reads TGTGCCAGCAGCTCGGGACAGAGCTCCTACGAGCAGTACTTC. Translated: CASSSGQSSYEQYF.

This sequence joins TRBV19 and TRBJ2-1; TRBD2 might be the D (5 bases). Germline CDR1 and CDR2: LNHDA and SQIVND (reference sequence). V was trimmed by 7 bases and J by 4 bases, leaving 8 bases between them. The CDR3 is 12 residues long. The CDR3 DNA sequence: TGTGCCAGTAAGGACTGGTACAATGAGCAGTTCTTC. Its protein product is CASKDWYNEQFF.

The rearrangement joins TRBV4-1 to TRBJ2-1; TRBD1 might be the D (6 bases). The germline CDR1 and CDR2 sequences are MGHRA and YSYEKL. CDR3 length: 15 residues. The germline V and J ends were trimmed by 2 bases and 7 bases, with 15 bases remaining between them. The chain's CDR3 is CASSQPTNRANEQFF. The CDR3 nucleotides read TGCGCCAGCAGCCAACCCACCAACAGGGCTAATGAGCAGTTCTTC.

The chain links TRBV10-3 to TRBJ2-2, with TRBD1 identical over 9 bases. J gave up 3 bases and V 2 bases, and 1 base lay outside the gene matches. This CDR3 has 15 residues. Germline V gene sequence: CDR1 ENHRY, CDR2 SYGVKD. The CDR3, as DNA: TGTGCCATCAGTGAGGGGACAGGGTACACCGGGGAGCTGTTTTTT. It encodes CAISEGTGYTGELFF.

CDR3 amino acids: CATSDTGRPGELFF. The CDR3 DNA follows: TGTGCCACCAGTGATACCGGGAGGCCCGGGGAGCTGTTTTTT. The V and J genes are TRBV24-1 and TRBJ2-2, with 7 bases matching TRBD2. In germline, CDR1 is KGHDR, CDR2 SFDVKD. V shed 3 bases, J shed 6 bases, and the junction held 3 bases outside the gene matches. The CDR3 covers 14 residues.

This clone was recorded a few times. The J gene is TRBJ2-7, the V gene TRBV19; 10 bases are shared with TRBD2. Germline V gene lookup returns CDR1 LNHDA and CDR2 SQIVND (reference sequence). The CDR3 has 14 residues. Unmatched junction bases numbered 0, after V lost 1 base and J lost 3 bases. CDR3 nucleotide sequence: TGTGCCAGTAGTATAGGACTAGCGGGCTACGAGCAGTACTTC. It yields the protein CASSIGLAGYEQYF.

This chain connects TRBV6-2 or TRBV6-3 to TRBJ2-7; D remains ambiguous. CDR3 size: 12 residues. The germline V gene has CDR1 MNHEY and CDR2 SVGEGT. The ends were cut back, 4 bases at V and 0 bases at J, with 4 bases in the middle. The CDR3 bases are TGTGCCAGCAGTTTATTCTCCTACGAGCAGTACTTC. It is translated as CASSLFSYEQYF.

The rearrangement links TRBV21-1 to TRBJ2-5; the table calls TRBD2, which could not be checked here. TRBV21-1 is marked as a pseudogene. The CDR3 extends over 16 amino acids. CDR3 sequence: CASSRNSNGLPETQYF. The CDR3 DNA follows: TGTGCCAGCAGCCGCAACTCCAACGGACTCCCAGAGACCCAGTACTTC.